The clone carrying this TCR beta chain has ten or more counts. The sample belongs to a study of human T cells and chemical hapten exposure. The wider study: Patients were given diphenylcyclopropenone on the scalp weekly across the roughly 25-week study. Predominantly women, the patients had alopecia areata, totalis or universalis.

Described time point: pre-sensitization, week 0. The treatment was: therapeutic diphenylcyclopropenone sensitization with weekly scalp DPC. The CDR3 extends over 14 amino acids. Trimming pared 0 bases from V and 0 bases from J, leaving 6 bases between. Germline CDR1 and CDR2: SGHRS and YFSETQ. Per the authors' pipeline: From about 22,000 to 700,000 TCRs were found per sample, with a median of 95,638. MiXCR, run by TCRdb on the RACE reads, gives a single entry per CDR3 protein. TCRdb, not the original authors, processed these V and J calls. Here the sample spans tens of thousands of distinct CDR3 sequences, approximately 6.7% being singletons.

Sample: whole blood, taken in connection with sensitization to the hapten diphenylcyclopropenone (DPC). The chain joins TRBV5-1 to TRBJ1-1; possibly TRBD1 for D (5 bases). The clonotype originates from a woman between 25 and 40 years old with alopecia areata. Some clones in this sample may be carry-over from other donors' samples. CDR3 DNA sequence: TGCGCCAGCAGCTTGGAGGGACTGAACACTGAAGCTTTCTTT. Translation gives CASSLEGLNTEAFF.